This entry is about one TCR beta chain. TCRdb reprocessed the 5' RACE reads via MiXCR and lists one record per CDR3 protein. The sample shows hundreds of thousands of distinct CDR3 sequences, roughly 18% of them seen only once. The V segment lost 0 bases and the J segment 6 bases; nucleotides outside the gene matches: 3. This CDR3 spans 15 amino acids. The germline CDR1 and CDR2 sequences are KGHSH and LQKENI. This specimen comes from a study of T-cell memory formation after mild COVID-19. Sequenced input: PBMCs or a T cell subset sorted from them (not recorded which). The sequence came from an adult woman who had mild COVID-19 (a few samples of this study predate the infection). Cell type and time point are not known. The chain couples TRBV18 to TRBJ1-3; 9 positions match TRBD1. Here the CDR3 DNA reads TGTGCCAGCTCACCACCGGGACAGGGTCCAAACACCATATATTTT. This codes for CASSPPGQGPNTIYF.